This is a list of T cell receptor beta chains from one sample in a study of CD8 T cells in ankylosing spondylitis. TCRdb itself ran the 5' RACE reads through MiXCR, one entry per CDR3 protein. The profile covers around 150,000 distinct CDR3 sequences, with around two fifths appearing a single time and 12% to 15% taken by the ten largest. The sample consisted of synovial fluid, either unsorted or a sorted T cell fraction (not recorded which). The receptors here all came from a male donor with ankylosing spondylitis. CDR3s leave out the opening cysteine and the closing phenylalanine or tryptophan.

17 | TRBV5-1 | ASSLAWTLGFSSYNEQF
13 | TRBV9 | ASSVGVSGITEAF
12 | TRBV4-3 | ASSQDSRRDTQY
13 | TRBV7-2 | ASNNQGARNSPLH
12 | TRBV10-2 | ASRGPGTNEKLF
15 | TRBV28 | ASTKGLAGGVGNEQF
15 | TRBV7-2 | ASSLRVGADSYNEQF
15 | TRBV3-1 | ASSQPPGTGIYNEQF
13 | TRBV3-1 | ASSPYTKTVTEAF
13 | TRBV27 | ASRKRGSYNSPLH